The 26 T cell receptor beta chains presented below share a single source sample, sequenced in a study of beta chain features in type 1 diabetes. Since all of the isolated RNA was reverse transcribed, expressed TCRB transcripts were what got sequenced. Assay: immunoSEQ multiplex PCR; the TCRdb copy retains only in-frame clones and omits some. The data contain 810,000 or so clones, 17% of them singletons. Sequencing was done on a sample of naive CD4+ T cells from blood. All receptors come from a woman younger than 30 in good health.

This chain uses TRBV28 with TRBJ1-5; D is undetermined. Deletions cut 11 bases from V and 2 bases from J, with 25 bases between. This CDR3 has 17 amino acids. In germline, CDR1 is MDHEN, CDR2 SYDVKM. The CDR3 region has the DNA TGTGCCTCCCACCCCGGCTTAAGTCCGAGGCGCAATCAGCCCCAGCATTTT. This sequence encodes CASHPGLSPRRNQPQHF.

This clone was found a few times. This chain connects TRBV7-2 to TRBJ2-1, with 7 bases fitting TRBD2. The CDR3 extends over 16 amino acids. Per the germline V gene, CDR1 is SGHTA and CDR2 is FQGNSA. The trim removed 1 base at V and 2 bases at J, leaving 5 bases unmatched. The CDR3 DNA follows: TGTGCCAGCAGCTTAGATGGCGGGAGACCCTACAATGAGCAGTTCTTC. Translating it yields CASSLDGGRPYNEQFF.

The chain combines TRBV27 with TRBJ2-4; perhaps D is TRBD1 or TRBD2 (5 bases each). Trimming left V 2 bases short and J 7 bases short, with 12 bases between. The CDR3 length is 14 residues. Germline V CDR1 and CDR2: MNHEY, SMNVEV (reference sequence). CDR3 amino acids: CASSLRAWGNIQYF. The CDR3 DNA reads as TGTGCCAGCAGTTTAAGGGCCTGGGGGAACATTCAGTACTTC.

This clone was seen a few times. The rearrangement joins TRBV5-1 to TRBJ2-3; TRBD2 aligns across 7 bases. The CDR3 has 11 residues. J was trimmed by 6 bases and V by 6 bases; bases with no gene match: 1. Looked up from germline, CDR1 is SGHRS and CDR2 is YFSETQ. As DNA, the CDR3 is TGCGCCAGCAAGCGGGGCGATACGCAGTATTTT. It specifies CASKRGDTQYF.

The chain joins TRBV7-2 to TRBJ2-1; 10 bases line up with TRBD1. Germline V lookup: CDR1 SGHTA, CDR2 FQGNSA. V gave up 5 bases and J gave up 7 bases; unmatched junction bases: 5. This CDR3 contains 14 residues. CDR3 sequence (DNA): TGTGCCAGCAGCCCGGGACAGGGGTTGAATGAGCAGTTCTTC. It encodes CASSPGQGLNEQFF.

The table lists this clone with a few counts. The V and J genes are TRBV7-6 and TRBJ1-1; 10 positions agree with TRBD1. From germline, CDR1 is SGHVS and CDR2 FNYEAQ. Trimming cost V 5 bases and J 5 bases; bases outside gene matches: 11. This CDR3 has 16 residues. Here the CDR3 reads CASSLNTPGQGTEAFF. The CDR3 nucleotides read TGTGCCAGCAGCCTTAATACTCCGGGACAGGGGACTGAAGCTTTCTTT.

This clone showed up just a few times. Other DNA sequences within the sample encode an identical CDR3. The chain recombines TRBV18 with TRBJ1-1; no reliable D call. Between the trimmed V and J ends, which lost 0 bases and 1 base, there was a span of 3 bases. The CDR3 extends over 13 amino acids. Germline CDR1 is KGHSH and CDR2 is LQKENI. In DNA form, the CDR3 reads TGTGCCAGCTCACCACCCAGGAACACTGAAGCTTTCTTT. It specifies CASSPPRNTEAFF.

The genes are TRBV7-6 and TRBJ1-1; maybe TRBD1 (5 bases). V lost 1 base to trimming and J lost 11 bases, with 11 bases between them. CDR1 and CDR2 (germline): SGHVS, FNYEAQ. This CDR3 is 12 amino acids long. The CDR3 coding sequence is TGTGCCAGCAGCTTAGTGGGGGGTAAGGCTTTCTTT. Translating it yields CASSLVGGKAFF.

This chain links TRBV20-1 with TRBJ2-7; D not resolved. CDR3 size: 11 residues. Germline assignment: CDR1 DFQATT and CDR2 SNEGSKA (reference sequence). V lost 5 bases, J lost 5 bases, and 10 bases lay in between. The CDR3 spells CSAGTLHEQYF. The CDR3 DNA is TGCAGTGCTGGAACTCTGCACGAGCAGTACTTC.

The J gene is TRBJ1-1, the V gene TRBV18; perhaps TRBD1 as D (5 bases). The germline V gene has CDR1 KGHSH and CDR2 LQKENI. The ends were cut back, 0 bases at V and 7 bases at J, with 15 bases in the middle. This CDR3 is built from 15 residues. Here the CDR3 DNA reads TGTGCCAGCTCACCACCCTTGGGGCAGGGCATTGAAGCTTTCTTT. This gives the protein CASSPPLGQGIEAFF.

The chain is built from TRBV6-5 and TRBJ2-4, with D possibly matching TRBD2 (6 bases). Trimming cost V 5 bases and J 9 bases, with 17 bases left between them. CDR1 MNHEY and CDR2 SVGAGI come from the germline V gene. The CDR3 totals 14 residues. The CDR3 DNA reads TGTGCCAGCAGTCGAGACAGCCCCGGGGGCATTCAGTACTTC. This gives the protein CASSRDSPGGIQYF.

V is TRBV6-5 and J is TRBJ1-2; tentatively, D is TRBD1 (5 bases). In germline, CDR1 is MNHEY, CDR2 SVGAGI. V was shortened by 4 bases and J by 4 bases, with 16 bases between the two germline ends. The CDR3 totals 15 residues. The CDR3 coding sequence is TGTGCCAGCAGTTCCCCGTTCGGGGGTGGCTATGGCTACACCTTC. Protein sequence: CASSSPFGGGYGYTF.

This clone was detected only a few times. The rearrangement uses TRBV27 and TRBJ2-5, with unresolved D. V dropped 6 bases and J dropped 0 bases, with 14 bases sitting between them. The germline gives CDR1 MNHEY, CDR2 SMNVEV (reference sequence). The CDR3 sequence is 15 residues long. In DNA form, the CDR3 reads TGTGCCAGCAGAACTATCCTGGCGCACCAAGAGACCCAGTACTTC. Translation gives CASRTILAHQETQYF.

The CDR3 DNA sequence: TGTGCCAGCAGTTACTCGAGTTTCGGGAGCTCCTACGAGCAGTACTTC. Amino acid sequence: CASSYSSFGSSYEQYF. V and J are TRBV6-5 and TRBJ2-7, with D maybe TRBD2 (6 bases). Trimming cost V 0 bases and J 0 bases, with 12 bases left between them. The CDR3 length is 16 residues. Germline-derived CDR1 and CDR2 are MNHEY and SVGAGI.

In DNA form, the CDR3 reads TGTGCCAGCAGTCTCGGGGGTTCCGGGGAGCTGTTTTTT. Encoded protein: CASSLGGSGELFF. This rearrangement joins TRBV6-8 to TRBJ2-2, with D possibly TRBD2 on 6 matching bases. The V end lost 5 bases, the J end lost 6 bases, and 10 bases lay between the germline ends. This CDR3 spans 13 amino acids. Per the germline V gene, CDR1 is MNHGY and CDR2 is SAAAGT.

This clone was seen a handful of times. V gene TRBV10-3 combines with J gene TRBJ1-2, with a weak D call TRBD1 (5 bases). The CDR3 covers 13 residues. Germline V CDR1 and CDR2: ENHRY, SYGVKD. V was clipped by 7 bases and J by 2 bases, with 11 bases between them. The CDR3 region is CAITGEPNYGYTF. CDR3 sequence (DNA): TGTGCCATCACGGGGGAACCAAACTATGGCTACACCTTC.

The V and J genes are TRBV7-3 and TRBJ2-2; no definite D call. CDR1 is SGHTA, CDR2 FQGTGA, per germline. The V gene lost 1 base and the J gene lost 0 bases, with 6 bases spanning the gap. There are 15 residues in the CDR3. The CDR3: CASSLRATNTGELFF. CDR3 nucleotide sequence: TGTGCCAGCAGCTTAAGGGCGACGAACACCGGGGAGCTGTTTTTT. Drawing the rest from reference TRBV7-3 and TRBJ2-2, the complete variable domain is GAGVSQTPSNKVTEKGKYVELRCDPISGHTALYWYRQSLGQGPEFLIYFQGTGAADDSGLPNDRFFAVRPEGSVSTLKIQRTERGDSAVYLCASSLRATNTGELFFGEGSRLTVL.

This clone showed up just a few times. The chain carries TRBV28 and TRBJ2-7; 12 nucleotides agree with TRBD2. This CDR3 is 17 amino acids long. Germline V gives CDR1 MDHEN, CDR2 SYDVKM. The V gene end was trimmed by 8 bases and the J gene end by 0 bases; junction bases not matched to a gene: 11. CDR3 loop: CASLTSGGLASSYEQYF. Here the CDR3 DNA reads TGTGCCAGCCTGACTAGCGGGGGACTAGCGAGCTCCTACGAGCAGTACTTC.

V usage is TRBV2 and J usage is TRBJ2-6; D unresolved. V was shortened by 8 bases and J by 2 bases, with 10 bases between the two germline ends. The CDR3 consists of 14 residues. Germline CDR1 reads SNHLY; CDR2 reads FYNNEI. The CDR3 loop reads CASEGNAGANVLTF. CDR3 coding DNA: TGTGCCAGCGAAGGGAACGCTGGGGCCAACGTCCTGACTTTC.

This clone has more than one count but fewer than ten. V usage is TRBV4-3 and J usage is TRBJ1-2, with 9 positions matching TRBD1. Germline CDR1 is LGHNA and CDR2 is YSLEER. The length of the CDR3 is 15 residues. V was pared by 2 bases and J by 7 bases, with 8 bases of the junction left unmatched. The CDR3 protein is CASSQLGTGTFGYTF. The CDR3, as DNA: TGCGCCAGCAGCCAACTTGGGACAGGGACTTTTGGCTACACCTTC.

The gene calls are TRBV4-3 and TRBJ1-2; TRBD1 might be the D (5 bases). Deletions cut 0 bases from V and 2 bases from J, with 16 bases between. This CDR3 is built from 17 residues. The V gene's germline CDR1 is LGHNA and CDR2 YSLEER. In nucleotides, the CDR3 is TGCGCCAGCAGCCAAGACTTCTGGGCGACAGCGAACTATGGCTACACCTTC. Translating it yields CASSQDFWATANYGYTF.

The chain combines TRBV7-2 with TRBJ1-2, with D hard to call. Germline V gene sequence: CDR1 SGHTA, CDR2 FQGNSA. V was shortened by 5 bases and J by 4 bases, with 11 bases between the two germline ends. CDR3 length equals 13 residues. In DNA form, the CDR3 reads TGTGCCAGCAGCCCCGACCACAGCTATGGCTACACCTTC. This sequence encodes CASSPDHSYGYTF.

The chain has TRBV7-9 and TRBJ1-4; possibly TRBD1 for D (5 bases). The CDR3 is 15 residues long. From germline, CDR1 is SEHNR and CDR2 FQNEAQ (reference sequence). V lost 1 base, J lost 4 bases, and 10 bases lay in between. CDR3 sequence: CASSLGQGDNEKLFF. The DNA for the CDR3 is TGTGCCAGCAGCTTAGGCCAGGGAGATAATGAAAAACTGTTTTTT.

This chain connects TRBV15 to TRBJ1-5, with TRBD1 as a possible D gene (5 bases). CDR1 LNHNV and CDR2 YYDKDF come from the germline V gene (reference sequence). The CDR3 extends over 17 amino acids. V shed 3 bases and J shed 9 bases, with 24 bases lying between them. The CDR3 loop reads CATSSIYRDGQTWPQHF. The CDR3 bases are TGTGCCACCAGCAGTATTTACCGGGACGGACAAACGTGGCCCCAGCATTTT.

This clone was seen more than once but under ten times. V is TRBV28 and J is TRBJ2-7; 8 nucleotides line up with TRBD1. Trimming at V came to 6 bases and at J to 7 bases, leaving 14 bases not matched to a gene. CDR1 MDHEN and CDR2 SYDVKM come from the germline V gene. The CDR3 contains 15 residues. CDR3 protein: CASRQTGQGLGEQYF. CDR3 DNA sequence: TGTGCCAGCAGGCAGACAGGACAGGGACTCGGGGAGCAGTACTTC.

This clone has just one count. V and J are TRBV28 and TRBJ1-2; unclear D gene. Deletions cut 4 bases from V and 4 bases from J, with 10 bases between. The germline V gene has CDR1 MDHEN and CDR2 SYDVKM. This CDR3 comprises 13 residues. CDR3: CASSSPQTYGYTF. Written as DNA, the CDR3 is TGTGCCAGCAGTTCTCCACAGACCTATGGCTACACCTTC.